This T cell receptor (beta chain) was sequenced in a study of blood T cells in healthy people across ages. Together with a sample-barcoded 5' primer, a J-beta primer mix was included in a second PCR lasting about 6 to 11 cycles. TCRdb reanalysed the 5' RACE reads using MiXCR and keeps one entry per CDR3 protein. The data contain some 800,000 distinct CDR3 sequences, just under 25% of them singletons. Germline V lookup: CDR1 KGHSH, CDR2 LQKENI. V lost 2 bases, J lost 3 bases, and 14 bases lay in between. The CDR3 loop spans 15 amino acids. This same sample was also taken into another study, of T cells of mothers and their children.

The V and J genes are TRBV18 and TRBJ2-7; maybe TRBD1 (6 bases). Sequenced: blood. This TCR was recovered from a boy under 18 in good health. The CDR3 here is CASSPGDKTGYEQYF. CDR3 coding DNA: TGTGCCAGCTCACCAGGGGACAAGACCGGCTACGAGCAGTACTTC.